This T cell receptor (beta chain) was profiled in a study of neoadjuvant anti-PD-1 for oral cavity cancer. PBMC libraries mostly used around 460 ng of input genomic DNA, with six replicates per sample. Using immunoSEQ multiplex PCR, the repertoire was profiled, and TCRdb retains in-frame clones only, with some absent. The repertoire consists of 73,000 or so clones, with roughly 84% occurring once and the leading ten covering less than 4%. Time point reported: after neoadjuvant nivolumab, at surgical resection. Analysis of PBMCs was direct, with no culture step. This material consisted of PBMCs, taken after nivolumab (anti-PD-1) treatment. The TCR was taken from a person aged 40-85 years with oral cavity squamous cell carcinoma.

CDR3: CASSLTSGAYNEQFF. As DNA, the CDR3 is TGTGCCAGCAGCTTAACTAGCGGGGCCTACAATGAGCAGTTCTTC. V usage is TRBV7-9 and J usage is TRBJ2-1; 10 nucleotides line up with TRBD2. The CDR3 is made up of 15 amino acids. Germline V gives CDR1 SEHNR, CDR2 FQNEAQ (reference sequence). V was clipped by 2 bases and J by 2 bases; unmatched bases: 0.